This T cell receptor beta chain was recorded in a study of shared T cell receptors in the human thymus. The V gene's germline CDR1 is SGHVS and CDR2 FQNEAQ. The CDR3 extends over 14 amino acids. With V trimmed by 2 bases and J by 6 bases, 4 bases remained unmatched. Method: immunoSEQ multiplex PCR; TCRdb's copy keeps in-frame clones and lacks some. The sample lists roughly 560,000 clones, 78% seen once, with roughly 0.013% in the top ten. This sample was shared with a second study, whose subject was human thymus T cells. That paper states: Congenital heart defects were the reason for the corrective surgery that the donors, healthy Finnish infants, were having. Thymus specimens were resections from corrective heart surgery. Biased V and J segment usage appeared in thymus and peripheral blood. Reports from related research described highly overlapping thymic repertoires among unrelated individuals.

Material: thymocytes. This clonotype was obtained from a boy under two years old with a congenital heart defect. J is TRBJ2-7 and V is TRBV7-8; TRBD2 matches 10 bases. The CDR3: CASSLPSGSIEQYF. Written as DNA, the CDR3 is TGTGCCAGCAGCTTACCTAGCGGGAGTATCGAGCAGTACTTC.